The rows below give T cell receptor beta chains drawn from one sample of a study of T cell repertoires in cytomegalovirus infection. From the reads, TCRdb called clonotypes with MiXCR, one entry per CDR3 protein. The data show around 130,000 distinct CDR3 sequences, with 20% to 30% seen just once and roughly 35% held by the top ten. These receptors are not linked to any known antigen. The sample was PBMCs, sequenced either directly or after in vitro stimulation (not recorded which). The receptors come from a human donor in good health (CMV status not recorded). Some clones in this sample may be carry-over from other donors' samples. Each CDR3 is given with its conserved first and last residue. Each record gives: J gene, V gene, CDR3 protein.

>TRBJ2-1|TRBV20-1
CSAVGLAGGGDEQFF
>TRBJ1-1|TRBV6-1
CASSEGGTPEAFF
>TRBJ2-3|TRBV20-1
CSAQGPTVHTQYF
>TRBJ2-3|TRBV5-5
CASSLYNPDTQYF
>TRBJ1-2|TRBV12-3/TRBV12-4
CASNNRTANYGYTF
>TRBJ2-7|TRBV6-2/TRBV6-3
CASSSGLAGKYEQYF
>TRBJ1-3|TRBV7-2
CASSLALQHGNTIYF
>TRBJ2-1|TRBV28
CASRRGGPSSYNEQFF
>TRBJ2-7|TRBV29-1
CSVEDETSGMYEQYF
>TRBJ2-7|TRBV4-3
CASSQAPPGFYEQYF
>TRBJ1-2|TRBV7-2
CASSLDIGWDRYGYTF
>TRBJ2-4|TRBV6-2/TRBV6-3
CASSYSTGRQNIQYF
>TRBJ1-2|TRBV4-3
CASSQDLADRVEGYTF
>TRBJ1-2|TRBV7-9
CASSLKPDRDGYGYTF
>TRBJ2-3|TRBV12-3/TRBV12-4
CASKPGRGTLAGTDTQYF
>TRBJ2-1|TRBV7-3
CASSSGRDNEQFF
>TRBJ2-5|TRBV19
CASSGVWGAETQYF
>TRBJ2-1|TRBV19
CASGGGRNEQFF
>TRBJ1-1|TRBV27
CASSLLQNTEAFF
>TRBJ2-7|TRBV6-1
CASCSAGTGGDEQYF
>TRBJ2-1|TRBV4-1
CASSQDQFNEQFF
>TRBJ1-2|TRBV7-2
CASSLGQGAYGYTF
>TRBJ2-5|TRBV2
CASSNRDGQETQYF
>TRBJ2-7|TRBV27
CASSLWAGPSYEQYF
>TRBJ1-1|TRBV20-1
CSAQRTVMNTEAFF
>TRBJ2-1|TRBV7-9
CASSSLSGRTYNEQFF
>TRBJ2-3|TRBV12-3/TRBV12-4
CASTLTSGTDTQYF
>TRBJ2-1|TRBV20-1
CSALGLPSYNEQFF
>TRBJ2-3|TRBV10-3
CAIRLMGAGSTDTQYF
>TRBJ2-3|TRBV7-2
CASSLRAATDTQYF
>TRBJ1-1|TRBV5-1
CASSNQVGEAFF
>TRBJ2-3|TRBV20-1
CSARVGVLLADTQYF
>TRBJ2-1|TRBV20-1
CSARDSGQASSYNEQFF
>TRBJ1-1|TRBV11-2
CASSLDGPHTEAFF
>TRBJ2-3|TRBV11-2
CASSLVGGVGTDTQYF
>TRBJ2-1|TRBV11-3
CASSSQGSSYNEQFF
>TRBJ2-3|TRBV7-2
CASSLGSGTDTQYF
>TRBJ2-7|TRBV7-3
CASRERRRDRGSMQYF
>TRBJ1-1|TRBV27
CASSRRRSMNTEAFF
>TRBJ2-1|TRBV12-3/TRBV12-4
CASRGTVYNEQFF
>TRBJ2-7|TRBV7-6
CASSSQRGEEQYF
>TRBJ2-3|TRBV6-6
CASSYSGTGASDWYTQYF
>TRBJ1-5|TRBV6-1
CASRPVGGSNQPQHF
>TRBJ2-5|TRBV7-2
CASSLAGFSETQYF
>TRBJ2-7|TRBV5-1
CASASSGSFNEQYF
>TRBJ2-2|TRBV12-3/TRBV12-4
CASSLGLVELFF